The TCR beta chain under discussion was sequenced for a study of cytomegalovirus exposure and HLA in healthy donors listed by TCRdb under 2017. A note on the overall study: According to a later analysis, the roughly 120 validation repertoires were produced on the same platform as the 666 repertoires of the first cohort. The study was designed to test whether signatures of past pathogen exposure could be identified by cataloging public T cell receptors. A separate validation cohort of roughly 130 different subjects was used in addition to the roughly 700-subject first cohort. The study combined high-throughput TCR immunosequencing, statistical association of individual TCRs with disease status, and machine learning to predict cytomegalovirus infection status.

The donors were included in the validation cohort of over a hundred subjects, a group kept apart from the roughly 670-subject first cohort. Library preparation employed the immunoSEQ multiplex PCR assay. In the original analysis: A statistical classification framework was developed to diagnose cytomegalovirus status using the catalog of TCR beta chain sequences. TCRdb carries this immuneACCESS record with in-frame sequences only. Its versions omit some clonotypes, under half of them owing to an unresolved V gene in the studies checked, with the rest unexplained. V and J calls and clone size follow that table, whereas D and trimming were derived from the DNA. This sample comprises over 65,000 clones, 94% of them detected only once. The top ten clonotypes cover approximately 2% of the sample. Cut back by 0 bases and 1 base, the V and J ends lie 18 bases apart. Reading the germline V gene (reference sequence) gives CDR1 LNHNV and CDR2 YYDKDF. From the cysteine through the phenylalanine, the CDR3 covers 18 amino acids. The retained sequence is limited to the CDR3, 54 bases, with the frame set at the first base.

To note about this clone: It lacks a known antigen. Base qualities were left out, and no much larger clone turns up one base away.

The paper's findings and limits, for the study overall: While some public TCRs were present in many individuals, most TCR sequences turned up only very rarely across donors. All 130 or so repertoires were used to score co-occurrence in the validation cohort in a later analysis, because that analysis had no HLA typing for the cohort. Three of the identified cytomegalovirus-associated TCR beta chains were confirmed in vitro to be specific for cytomegalovirus antigens. In both the original and validation cohorts, the classifier was reported to diagnose cytomegalovirus status with high specificity and sensitivity. The authors suggested that the approach could potentially be generalized to other disease states and immunological phenotypes. The study listed 150 to 200 TCR beta chains as associated with cytomegalovirus. Subsequent analysis determined that TCRs grouped into clusters in the first cohort also showed a tendency toward co-occurrence across the 120 validation repertoires, and approximately 94% of cluster scores exceeded 0.

The sample consisted of PBMCs. The V and J segments used are TRBV15 and TRBJ1-1, with no D gene named confidently. This receptor was taken from a woman younger than 30 in good health and CMV-seropositive. The nucleotide sequence reads as follows: TGTGCCACCAGCAGAGATCGCGGGCATACCACTTCGAACACTGAAGCTTTCTTT. Its protein is CATSRDRGHTTSNTEAFF. With all but the CDR3 taken from the reference TRBV15 and TRBJ1-1 genes, the full variable domain is: DAMVIQNPRYQVTQFGKPVTLSCSQTLNHNVMYWYQQKSSQAPKLLFHYYDKDFNNEADTPDNFQSRRPNTSFCFLDIRSPGLGDTAMYLCATSRDRGHTTSNTEAFFGQGTRLTVV.